These 10 T cell receptor beta chains were sequenced from one sample in a study of T-cell memory formation after mild COVID-19. TCRdb ran MiXCR on the 5' RACE reads and lists one entry per CDR3 protein. Of approximately 450,000 distinct CDR3 sequences in the sample, around a sixth were seen once. The sample comprised PBMCs or a T cell subset sorted from them (not recorded which). The source of these receptors is an adult woman who had mild COVID-19 (a few samples of this study predate the infection). Cell type and time point are not known.

This clonotype was detected only a few times. The gene calls are TRBV27 and TRBJ2-1; TRBD2 agrees at 9 bases. CDR1 and CDR2 from the germline V gene are MNHEY and SMNVEV (reference sequence). The trim removed 7 bases at V and 4 bases at J, leaving 5 bases unmatched. CDR3 length: 14 amino acids. CDR3 amino acids: CASITSGPYNEQFF. The CDR3 DNA follows: TGTGCCAGCATAACTAGCGGGCCATACAATGAGCAGTTCTTC.

The gene calls are TRBV12-5 and TRBJ1-4, with 8 bases matching TRBD1. V lost 3 bases, J lost 6 bases, and 12 bases stayed unmatched. The CDR3 sequence is 17 residues long. In germline, CDR1 is LGHNT, CDR2 FRNRAP. The CDR3 loop is CASGFPTGVGFDEKLFF. The DNA for the CDR3 is TGTGCTAGTGGTTTCCCGACAGGGGTCGGGTTTGATGAAAAACTGTTTTTT. Full variable domain (outside the CDR3, taken from reference TRBV12-5 and TRBJ1-4): DARVTQTPRHKVTEMGQEVTMRCQPILGHNTVFWYRQTMMQGLELLAYFRNRAPLDDSGMPKDRFSAEMPDATLATLKIQPSEPRDSAVYFCASGFPTGVGFDEKLFFGSGTQLSVL.

This clonotype showed up just a few times. This rearrangement joins TRBV7-2 to TRBJ1-5; tentatively, D is TRBD1 (5 bases). Trimming shortened V by 5 bases and J by 5 bases, and 13 bases separated the two germline ends. This CDR3 region has 14 residues. Germline CDR1 is SGHTA and CDR2 is FQGNSA. DNA of the CDR3: TGTGCCAGCAGCCAATGGACGGGGGATCAGCCCCAGCATTTT. It codes for CASSQWTGDQPQHF.

The rearrangement uses TRBV12-3 or TRBV12-4 and TRBJ1-2, with D hard to call. The CDR3 totals 16 residues. The V and J ends lost 10 bases and 0 bases respectively, with 21 bases between them. This CDR3 is CATRTLDGWTNYGYTF. As DNA, the CDR3 is TGTGCCACCCGCACCTTGGACGGCTGGACTAACTATGGCTACACCTTC.

The CDR3 loop is CSVLQIPPNEQYF. Here the CDR3 DNA reads TGCAGCGTGCTCCAGATTCCCCCTAACGAGCAGTACTTC. The chain joins TRBV29-1 to TRBJ2-7; D uncertain. The germline V gene has CDR1 SQVTM and CDR2 ANQGSEA. The CDR3 sequence is 13 residues long. The germline V and J ends were trimmed by 6 bases and 5 bases, with 17 bases remaining between them.

This clonotype was picked up a small number of times. This chain links TRBV5-1 with TRBJ1-3, with 9 nucleotides matching TRBD1. Germline V lookup: CDR1 SGHRS, CDR2 YFSETQ. CDR3 length: 17 amino acids. Losses at the gene ends were 1 base for V and 0 bases for J; bases not matched to a gene: 5. In DNA, the CDR3 is TGCGCCAGCAGCTTGTGGGGACAGGGAGGCTCTGGAAACACCATATATTTT. Translation gives CASSLWGQGGSGNTIYF.

This clonotype turned up a few times. J is TRBJ2-7 and V is TRBV4-3; TRBD1 matches at 7 bases. The CDR3 consists of 15 residues. V gave up 3 bases and J gave up 4 bases; unmatched junction bases: 9. Germline V lookup: CDR1 LGHNA, CDR2 YSLEER. CDR3 in amino acids: CASSQPGQRPYEQYF. The CDR3 DNA is TGCGCCAGCAGCCAGCCGGGACAGAGGCCTTACGAGCAGTACTTC.

V is TRBV5-1 and J is TRBJ2-5; 10 positions match TRBD2. The CDR3 spans 14 residues. Germline V gives CDR1 SGHRS, CDR2 YFSETQ. The ends lost 5 bases at V and 7 bases at J; junction bases unmatched: 8. In DNA form, the CDR3 reads TGCGCCAGCAGATCAGCGGGAGGGCCTGGGACCCAGTACTTC. Translation gives CASRSAGGPGTQYF.

This clonotype has only a few counts. The gene calls are TRBV11-3 and TRBJ2-2; the match to TRBD2 covers 9 bases. Germline-derived CDR1 and CDR2 are SGHNT and YENEEA. V shed 6 bases and J 4 bases; nucleotides not matched to a gene: 9. This CDR3 is 16 amino acids long. In DNA, the CDR3 is TGTGCCAGCAGTGCTAGCGGGATAATGGGCACCGGGGAGCTGTTTTTT. Its translation is CASSASGIMGTGELFF.

This clonotype occurred a few times. V gene TRBV29-1 combines with J gene TRBJ1-1; D perhaps matches TRBD1 (6 bases). The CDR3 has 12 amino acids. Trimming left V 7 bases short and J 0 bases short, with 9 bases between. Germline loops: CDR1 SQVTM, CDR2 ANQGSEA. The DNA for the CDR3 is TGCAGCGGAGGACAGATGAACACTGAAGCTTTCTTT. Amino acid sequence: CSGGQMNTEAFF. Using reference TRBV29-1 and TRBJ1-1 for the parts outside the CDR3, the full variable domain is SAVISQKPSRDICQRGTSLTIQCQVDSQVTMMFWYRQQPGQSLTLIATANQGSEATYESGFVIDKFPISRPNLTFSTLTVSNMSPEDSSIYLCSGGQMNTEAFFGQGTRLTVV.